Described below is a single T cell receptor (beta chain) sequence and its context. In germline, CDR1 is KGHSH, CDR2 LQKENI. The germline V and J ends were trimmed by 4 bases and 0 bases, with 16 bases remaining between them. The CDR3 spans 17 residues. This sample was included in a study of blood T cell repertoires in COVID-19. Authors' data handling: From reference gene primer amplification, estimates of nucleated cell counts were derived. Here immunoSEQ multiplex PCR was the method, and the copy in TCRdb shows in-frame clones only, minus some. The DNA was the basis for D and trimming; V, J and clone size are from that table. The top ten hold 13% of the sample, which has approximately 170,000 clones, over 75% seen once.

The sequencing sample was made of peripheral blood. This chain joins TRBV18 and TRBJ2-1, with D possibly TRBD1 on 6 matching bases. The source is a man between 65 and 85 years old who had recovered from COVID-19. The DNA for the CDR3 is TGTGCCAGCTCACTTGGCGCACAGGGTCCCTCCTACAATGAGCAGTTCTTC. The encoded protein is CASSLGAQGPSYNEQFF.